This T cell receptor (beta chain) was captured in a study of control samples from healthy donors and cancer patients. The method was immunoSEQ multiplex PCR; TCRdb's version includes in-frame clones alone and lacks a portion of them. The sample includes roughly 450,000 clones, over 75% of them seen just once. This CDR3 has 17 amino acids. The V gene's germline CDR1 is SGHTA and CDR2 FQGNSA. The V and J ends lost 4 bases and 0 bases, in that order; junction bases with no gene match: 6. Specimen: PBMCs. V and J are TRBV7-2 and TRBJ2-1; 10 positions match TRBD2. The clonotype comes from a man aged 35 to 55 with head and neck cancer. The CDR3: CASSSRSGGSSYNEQFF. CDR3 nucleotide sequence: TGTGCCAGCAGCTCCCGTAGCGGGGGGAGCTCCTACAATGAGCAGTTCTTC.